Listed here are 17 T cell receptor beta chains from one sample, sequenced in a study of T cell repertoires in cytomegalovirus infection (dated by TCRdb to between 2018 and 2021). Sequenced using an Illumina HiSeq 1500. TCRdb reprocessing: public reads trimmed at Q25 with fastp, clones called with MiXCR, in-frame beta chains kept. Rows merge per CDR3 protein into single entries with the most common DNA and genes. The sample table contains approximately 500,000 distinct CDR3 sequences; only one count was recorded for 15% to 20% of them. Roughly a quarter of the sample goes to the ten largest clones. Sequenced: CD8+ T cells from PBMCs. These receptors were collected from a human donor in good health (CMV status not recorded). Some clones in this sample may be carry-over from other donors' samples.

This clonotype has a count of ten or more. V and J are TRBV20-1 and TRBJ2-1; D is possibly TRBD2 (6 bases). There are 17 residues in the CDR3. V gave up 0 bases and J gave up 4 bases, with 19 bases separating them. Germline V gene data show CDR1 as DFQATT and CDR2 as SNEGSKA (reference sequence). Here the CDR3 reads CSARDRGWRSNYNEQFF. DNA of the CDR3: TGCAGTGCTAGAGATCGGGGGTGGCGGAGCAATTACAATGAGCAGTTCTTC.

This clonotype was observed many times. The genes are TRBV27 and TRBJ1-5, with D possibly matching TRBD1 (5 bases). Looked up from germline, CDR1 is MNHEY and CDR2 is SMNVEV (reference sequence). The length of the CDR3 is 14 residues. Trimming removed 11 bases from V and 3 bases from J, with 17 bases in between. DNA for the CDR3: TGTGCCGCCAGACTAGGGGCACTCAATCAGCCCCAGCATTTT. Translating it yields CAARLGALNQPQHF.

This clonotype was found many times. V gene TRBV6-5 combines with J gene TRBJ2-1; possible D gene TRBD2, 6 bases. V lost 3 bases and J 16 bases, leaving 19 bases between the germline ends. The CDR3 has 13 residues. Per germline, CDR1 MNHEY and CDR2 SVGAGI. CDR3 bases: TGTGCCAGCAGTTATGGGACTTCACGGCCCCTTTTCTTC. It specifies CASSYGTSRPLFF.

Only a few counts were recorded for this clonotype. This sequence joins TRBV5-1 and TRBJ2-6, with 8 bases fitting TRBD2. This CDR3 is 16 amino acids long. Germline CDR1 is SGHRS and CDR2 is YFSETQ. V was pared by 0 bases and J by 4 bases, with 3 bases of the junction left unmatched. This chain's CDR3 is CASSLAGGSGANVLTF. The CDR3 bases are TGCGCCAGCAGCTTGGCGGGGGGGTCCGGGGCCAACGTCCTGACTTTC.

The rearrangement joins TRBV27 to TRBJ1-2, with TRBD1 identical over 11 bases. With 7 bases clipped from V and 8 bases from J, the junction kept 9 bases outside the gene matches. Germline V CDR1 and CDR2: MNHEY, SMNVEV (reference sequence). The CDR3 spans 14 residues. The CDR3 region is CASTPGQGARGYTF. The CDR3 coding sequence is TGTGCCAGCACACCCGGACAGGGGGCAAGAGGCTACACCTTC.

This sequence joins TRBV5-1 and TRBJ2-3, with 11 bases identical to TRBD1. The CDR3 is 15 amino acids. Germline-derived CDR1 and CDR2 are SGHRS and YFSETQ. V dropped 3 bases and J dropped 2; count of bases not matched to a gene: 2. For the CDR3, the DNA is TGCGCCAGCAGCTGGACAGGGGGCCTCACAGATACGCAGTATTTT. This sequence encodes CASSWTGGLTDTQYF.

This clonotype has ten or more counts. This sequence joins TRBV7-9 and TRBJ1-1, with D unresolved. This CDR3 spans 9 amino acids. Germline lookup yields CDR1 SEHNR and CDR2 FQNEAQ (reference sequence). V lost 10 bases and J 5 bases, leaving 5 bases between the germline ends. For the CDR3, the DNA is TGTGCCATAGGGACTGAAGCTTTCTTT. Its protein product is CAIGTEAFF. Full variable domain (missing parts from reference TRBV7-9 and TRBJ1-1): DTGVSQNPRHKITKRGQNVTFRCDPISEHNRLYWYRQTLGQGPEFLTYFQNEAQLEKSRLLSDRFSAERPKGSFSTLEIQRTEQGDSAMYLCAIGTEAFFGQGTRLTVV.

The chain uses TRBV6-5 and TRBJ2-7; no firm D call. This CDR3 region has 14 residues. In germline, CDR1 is MNHEY, CDR2 SVGAGI. The V and J ends lost 0 bases and 3 bases respectively, with 9 bases between them. In DNA form, the CDR3 reads TGTGCCAGCAGTTACTCGGCAGAGAACTACGAGCAGTACTTC. Translation: CASSYSAENYEQYF.

This clonotype was observed a single time. The chain links TRBV6-1 to TRBJ1-4; TRBD1 agrees at 9 bases. Germline V gene data show CDR1 as MNHNS and CDR2 as SASEGT. This CDR3 has 18 residues. V was pared by 5 bases and J by 0 bases, with 10 bases of the junction left unmatched. The CDR3 sequence: CASSYILGQGATNEKLFF. The CDR3 nucleotides read TGTGCCAGCAGTTATATTTTGGGACAGGGAGCAACTAATGAAAAACTGTTTTTT.

DNA of the CDR3: TGCGCCAGCAGATCGACTAGCGGGGGGGCGAACGGGGAGCTGTTTTTT. This encodes CASRSTSGGANGELFF. The chain joins TRBV4-1 to TRBJ2-2; TRBD2 matches at 14 bases. The trim removed 6 bases at V and 7 bases at J, leaving 7 bases unmatched. The germline gives CDR1 MGHRA, CDR2 YSYEKL. The CDR3 covers 16 residues.

Remarks on this clonotype: It is likely a read error, because the conserved phenylalanine at the end of the CDR3 is missing. The chain has TRBV29-1 and TRBJ2-7; 7 bases line up with TRBD1. The CDR3 sequence is 12 residues long. Germline values: CDR1 SQVTM, CDR2 ANQGSEA. CDR3 in DNA: TGCAGCGTGGAAGACAGGGACTACGAGCAGTACTTA. This translates into CSVEDRDYEQYL.

This clonotype occurred many times. The rearrangement links TRBV7-9 to TRBJ2-1; 7 bases are a match to TRBD2. The germline V gene has CDR1 SEHNR and CDR2 FQNEAQ (reference sequence). This CDR3 region has 15 residues. V was pared by 5 bases and J by 5 bases, with 9 bases of the junction left unmatched. In nucleotides, the CDR3 is TGTGCCAGCAGCCCGACTAGCATGGGGCACAATGAGCAGTTCTTC. This sequence encodes CASSPTSMGHNEQFF.

Notes on this clonotype: The junction shows a germline mismatch at one end, possibly a read error. J is TRBJ1-1 and V is TRBV10-3; tentative D call: TRBD1 (5 bases). The germline CDR1 and CDR2 sequences are ENHRY and SYGVKD. This CDR3 contains 15 residues. The CDR3 DNA follows: TGTGCCTTCAGTGGACCCCCGGGAGGGGCCCCTGAAGCTTTCTTT. The encoded protein is CAFSGPPGGAPEAFF.

This clonotype was seen a few times. V is TRBV2 and J is TRBJ1-1, with D perhaps matching TRBD1 (5 bases). The CDR3 is made up of 12 amino acids. The V and J ends lost 6 bases and 4 bases respectively, with 9 bases between them. The germline CDR1 and CDR2 sequences are SNHLY and FYNNEI. The CDR3 reads CASRGRGTEAFF. For the CDR3, the DNA is TGTGCCAGCAGGGGACGAGGCACTGAAGCTTTCTTT.

Many counts were recorded for this clonotype. The chain uses TRBV7-9 and TRBJ1-2, with 7 bases that match TRBD1. This CDR3 contains 16 residues. Germline V lookup: CDR1 SEHNR, CDR2 FQNEAQ (reference sequence). Losses at the gene ends were 5 bases for V and 4 bases for J; bases not matched to a gene: 13. CDR3 in amino acids: CASSPRDRSLPYGYTF. The CDR3 DNA reads TGTGCCAGCAGCCCCAGGGACAGATCCCTTCCCTATGGCTACACCTTC.

A remark on this clonotype: Lacking the conserved final phenylalanine or tryptophan, this CDR3 likely reflects a read error. The chain employs TRBV6-1 and TRBJ1-5; D may be TRBD1 (6 bases). V lost 11 bases and J lost 3, with 23 bases in between. The CDR3 length is 16 residues. Germline V gives CDR1 MNHNS, CDR2 SASEGT. The CDR3 DNA follows: TGTGCCTGCTATAACGACAGGAGATATGACAATCAGCCCCAGCATTTA. Its translation is CACYNDRRYDNQPQHL.

The chain combines TRBV7-3 with TRBJ2-1; D may be TRBD1 (5 bases). The V gene's germline CDR1 is SGHTA and CDR2 FQGTGA. The CDR3 is 12 residues long. V lost 11 bases to trimming and J lost 10 bases, with 18 bases between them. The CDR3 spells CASRAPTPEQFF. CDR3 sequence (DNA): TGTGCCTCCAGGGCCCCGACGCCAGAGCAGTTCTTC. The whole variable domain, remainder taken from reference TRBV7-3 and TRBJ2-1, is GAGVSQTPSNKVTEKGKYVELRCDPISGHTALYWYRQSLGQGPEFLIYFQGTGAADDSGLPNDRFFAVRPEGSVSTLKIQRTERGDSAVYLCASRAPTPEQFFGPGTRLTVL.